This T cell receptor (beta chain) was identified during a study of somatic mutations in cytotoxic T cells in rheumatoid arthritis. There are 13 residues in the CDR3. V dropped 6 bases and J dropped 10 bases, with 18 bases sitting between them. CDR1 is MNHEY and CDR2 is SMNVEV in the germline V gene (reference sequence). Repertoires were generated with immunoSEQ multiplex PCR, while TCRdb's copy carries only in-frame clones and drops some. The table has around 20,000 clones, about two thirds seen once. Sequencing was carried out using CD8+ T cells sorted from blood. The chain uses TRBV27 and TRBJ1-2; TRBD1 is a possible D gene (5 bases). This TCR came from an adult with rheumatoid arthritis. As DNA, the CDR3 is TGTGCCAGCAGGACCGCGGGGGGAAGCGACTACACCTTC. Its protein product is CASRTAGGSDYTF.